This T cell receptor (beta chain) was obtained from a study of T cells of healthy individuals. TCRdb processed the 5' RACE reads anew with MiXCR; each CDR3 protein has one entry. The repertoire holds about 100,000 distinct CDR3 sequences, with 17% as singletons. This TCR was sampled from a human donor in good health.

The CDR3: CSAPGLAGVGEQFF. The DNA of the CDR3 is TGCAGTGCTCCTGGACTAGCGGGAGTGGGTGAGCAGTTCTTC. The chain employs TRBV20-1 and TRBJ2-1; 13 nucleotides agree with TRBD2. The length of the CDR3 is 14 residues. With V trimmed by 5 bases and J by 9 bases, 7 bases remained unmatched. Germline V lookup: CDR1 DFQATT, CDR2 SNEGSKA (reference sequence).